Each of the 32 T cell receptor beta chains below was sequenced from the same sample in a study of blood T cells in healthy people across ages. A second PCR of 7 to 11 cycles used a sample-barcoded 5' primer and a J-beta primer mix. MiXCR, run by TCRdb on the 5' RACE reads, gives a single entry per CDR3 protein. The data show about a million distinct CDR3 sequences, more than 30% seen once. Sequenced input: blood. The receptors stem from a man between 18 and 35 years old in good health.

This clonotype was seen more than once but under ten times. CDR3 sequence: CASSPGQGSGLDQPQHF. Here the CDR3 DNA reads TGTGCCAGCAGTCCGGGACAGGGTTCCGGGTTGGATCAGCCCCAGCATTTT. J is TRBJ1-5 and V is TRBV12-3 or TRBV12-4, with 9 positions matching TRBD1. This CDR3 contains 17 residues. V shed 5 bases and J 5 bases; nucleotides not matched to a gene: 13.

In the case of this clonotype: One base away lies a much larger clone, so this may be a sequencing read error. This chain links TRBV29-1 with TRBJ2-7; no clear D. Trimming took off 4 bases at V and 7 bases at J, with 20 bases between the two ends. CDR3 length: 14 residues. CDR1 is SQVTM, CDR2 ANQGSEA, per germline. In nucleotides, the CDR3 is TGCAGCGTTGCTTTGTCAGCCTTAGGCGATGAGCAGTACTTC. Residues: CSVALSALGDEQYF.

The V gene is TRBV13, the J gene TRBJ1-1, with unresolved D. Germline CDR1 reads PRHDT; CDR2 reads FYEKMQ (reference sequence). The germline V and J ends were trimmed by 5 bases and 6 bases, with 7 bases remaining between them. CDR3 length equals 11 residues. CDR3 sequence: CASSVSPEAFF. As DNA, the CDR3 is TGTGCCAGCAGCGTGAGCCCTGAAGCTTTCTTT.

As concerns this clonotype: Here the CDR3 omits its conserved ending phenylalanine or tryptophan, so a read error is the likely source. The chain combines TRBV12-3 or TRBV12-4 with TRBJ1-1, with D possibly TRBD1 on 6 matching bases. The CDR3 contains 13 residues. V lost 4 bases, J lost 6 bases, and 12 bases lay in between. CDR3 residues: CASSSGAGAEAFI. Written as DNA, the CDR3 is TGTGCCAGCAGTTCAGGGGCAGGAGCTGAAGCTTTCATT.

This clonotype was picked up one time. The chain uses TRBV20-1 and TRBJ1-5; 9 nucleotides line up with TRBD1. The CDR3 covers 14 residues. In germline, CDR1 is DFQATT, CDR2 SNEGSKA (reference sequence). Trimming cost V 6 bases and J 7 bases; bases outside gene matches: 10. The CDR3 here is CSAPGQGKSQPQHF. The DNA of the CDR3 is TGCAGTGCCCCGGGACAGGGAAAATCACAGCCCCAGCATTTT.

In nucleotides, the CDR3 is TGCAGTGCTACCGAAACCGACTTCTATGGCTACACCTTC. Residues: CSATETDFYGYTF. V usage is TRBV20-1 and J usage is TRBJ1-2; D gene unclear. Looked up from germline, CDR1 is DFQATT and CDR2 is SNEGSKA (reference sequence). Trimming shortened V by 4 bases and J by 4 bases, and 13 bases separated the two germline ends. This CDR3 region has 13 residues.

The chain recombines TRBV20-1 with TRBJ1-4; 9 bases agree with TRBD1. This CDR3 has 14 residues. Trimming took 6 bases from V and 7 from J; bases not matched to a gene: 9. Germline V lookup: CDR1 DFQATT, CDR2 SNEGSKA (reference sequence). The CDR3 spells CSAPSTGQGEKLFF. DNA of the CDR3: TGCAGTGCCCCGAGTACGGGACAGGGTGAAAAACTGTTTTTT.

Notes on this clonotype: This may arise from a read error, as a much more abundant clone is one base away. The V and J genes are TRBV11-2 and TRBJ2-1; TRBD2 agrees at 8 bases. V trimming: 8 bases; J trimming: 0 bases; junction bases outside the gene matches: 6. Per the germline V gene, CDR1 is SGHAT and CDR2 is FQNNGV. This CDR3 spans 15 amino acids. The CDR3 sequence is CASRRGTSSYNEQFF. The CDR3, as DNA: TGTGCCAGCCGCCGAGGGACTAGCTCCTACAATGAGCAGTTCTTC.

This clonotype has just a few counts. J is TRBJ1-2 and V is TRBV29-1, with D hard to call. The CDR3 sequence is 13 residues long. Germline-derived CDR1 and CDR2 are SQVTM and ANQGSEA. The V gene lost 3 bases and the J gene lost 6 bases, with 14 bases spanning the gap. CDR3 loop: CSVDLPNGDGYTF. The CDR3 nucleotides read TGCAGCGTTGATCTCCCCAACGGGGATGGCTACACCTTC.

The table lists this clonotype with a count of one. At one boundary the junction diverges from the germline segment, which might be a read error. The chain uses TRBV4-1 and TRBJ1-1; D is undetermined. CDR1 is MGHRA, CDR2 YSYEKL, per germline. The CDR3 contains 15 residues. The chain's CDR3 is CAGSQDNGKYYEAFF. The CDR3, as DNA: TGCGCCGGCAGCCAAGATAACGGGAAATACTATGAAGCTTTCTTT.

The rearrangement joins TRBV4-3 to TRBJ1-2; D not certain. V lost 1 base, J lost 8 bases, and 14 bases lay in between. Germline-derived CDR1 and CDR2 are LGHNA and YSLEER. This CDR3 region has 14 residues. CDR3 protein: CASSQGRETRGYTF. In DNA, the CDR3 is TGCGCCAGCAGCCAAGGTCGGGAGACCCGGGGCTACACCTTC.

This clonotype was recorded a few times. V gene TRBV2 combines with J gene TRBJ2-5, with 7 bases that match TRBD1. Trimming took 7 bases from V and 1 from J; bases not matched to a gene: 15. Germline CDR1 is SNHLY and CDR2 is FYNNEI. CDR3 size: 17 residues. The CDR3 DNA reads TGTGCCAGCACCAGAGGGAGACAGGGAAGGTTCCAAGAGACCCAGTACTTC. It codes for CASTRGRQGRFQETQYF. Full variable domain (remainder filled in from reference TRBV2 and TRBJ2-5): EPEVTQTPSHQVTQMGQEVILRCVPISNHLYFYWYRQILGQKVEFLVSFYNNEISEKSEIFDDQFSVERPDGSNFTLKIRSTKLEDSAMYFCASTRGRQGRFQETQYFGPGTRLLVL.

The chain uses TRBV10-3 and TRBJ2-3, with TRBD2 matching 9 bases. The CDR3 runs 15 residues. Germline V gives CDR1 ENHRY, CDR2 SYGVKD. V shed 6 bases, J shed 0 bases, and the junction held 4 bases outside the gene matches. The CDR3 spells CAISASGESTDTQYF. CDR3 DNA sequence: TGTGCCATCAGCGCTAGCGGGGAAAGCACAGATACGCAGTATTTT.

CDR3 loop: CASSQQDRYNEQFF. The CDR3 nucleotides read TGCGCCAGCAGCCAACAAGACAGATACAATGAGCAGTTCTTC. V gene TRBV4-3 combines with J gene TRBJ2-1, with D possibly matching TRBD1 (5 bases). Germline assignment: CDR1 LGHNA and CDR2 YSLEER. V was shortened by 2 bases and J by 4 bases, with 9 bases between the two germline ends. The CDR3 extends over 14 amino acids.

J is TRBJ1-2 and V is TRBV4-2; 7 bases are a match to TRBD1. The length of the CDR3 is 15 residues. V shed 0 bases, J shed 3 bases, and the junction held 4 bases outside the gene matches. Germline CDR1 LGHNA, CDR2 YNFKEQ. The CDR3 sequence: CASSQEATGYYGYTF. CDR3 sequence (DNA): TGTGCCAGCAGCCAAGAAGCGACAGGGTACTATGGCTACACCTTC.

The chain uses TRBV20-1 and TRBJ2-7; 9 nucleotides match TRBD2. Germline lookup yields CDR1 DFQATT and CDR2 SNEGSKA (reference sequence). The V segment lost 5 bases and the J segment 7 bases; nucleotides outside the gene matches: 6. This CDR3 region has 12 residues. CDR3 loop: CSASSGDDEQYF. The CDR3 DNA follows: TGCAGTGCTTCTAGCGGGGATGATGAGCAGTACTTC.

The chain carries TRBV20-1 and TRBJ2-1, with 8 bases that match TRBD2. The CDR3 runs 15 residues. V lost 5 bases to trimming and J lost 7 bases; unmatched junction nucleotides: 13. Germline V gene data show CDR1 as DFQATT and CDR2 as SNEGSKA (reference sequence). CDR3 nucleotides: TGCAGTGCTTCAAGTGGACTAGCAAATGATAATGAGCAGTTCTTC. It codes for CSASSGLANDNEQFF.

This chain uses TRBV7-3 with TRBJ2-3; 10 positions agree with TRBD2. The CDR3 contains 17 residues. Germline V gene lookup returns CDR1 SGHTA and CDR2 FQGTGA. The V gene end was trimmed by 0 bases and the J gene end by 6 bases; junction bases not matched to a gene: 9. CDR3: CASSLTPSGGSSDTQYF. The CDR3 nucleotides are TGTGCCAGCAGCTTAACGCCTAGCGGGGGCAGCTCCGATACGCAGTATTTT. Combining the CDR3 with reference TRBV7-3 and TRBJ2-3 gives the whole variable domain GAGVSQTPSNKVTEKGKYVELRCDPISGHTALYWYRQSLGQGPEFLIYFQGTGAADDSGLPNDRFFAVRPEGSVSTLKIQRTERGDSAVYLCASSLTPSGGSSDTQYFGPGTRLTVL.

The V call is TRBV7-9, the J call TRBJ2-6; 7 positions match TRBD1. The germline CDR1 and CDR2 sequences are SEHNR and FQNEAQ (reference sequence). Trimming removed 5 bases from V and 0 bases from J; junction bases left unmatched: 13. CDR3 length: 19 amino acids. The DNA for the CDR3 is TGTGCCAGCAGCGTACGACAGGGACCATCTCCCTCTGGGGCCAACGTCCTGACTTTC. Amino acid sequence: CASSVRQGPSPSGANVLTF.

The chain has TRBV5-5 and TRBJ2-5; the D is unclear. The CDR3 covers 15 residues. The V gene lost 2 bases and the J gene lost 1 base, with 12 bases spanning the gap. CDR1 and CDR2 (germline): SGHKS, YYEKEE (reference sequence). CDR3 loop: CASSFSPTPQETQYF. The CDR3 region has the DNA TGTGCCAGCAGCTTCTCACCGACTCCCCAAGAGACCCAGTACTTC.

This clonotype showed up just a few times. The V gene is TRBV4-2, the J gene TRBJ2-3, with D uncertain. Germline CDR1 is LGHNA and CDR2 is YNFKEQ. The CDR3 consists of 15 residues. Trimming cost V 0 bases and J 1 base, with 8 bases left between them. The CDR3 sequence: CASSQELPGTDTQYF. The CDR3 DNA is TGTGCCAGCAGCCAAGAACTTCCGGGCACAGATACGCAGTATTTT.

This clonotype was seen more than once but under ten times. This chain uses TRBV3-1 with TRBJ1-2; possible D gene TRBD1, 5 bases. The V gene lost 1 base and the J gene lost 4 bases, with 13 bases spanning the gap. Germline V CDR1 and CDR2: LGHDT, YNNKEL (reference sequence). This CDR3 is 15 amino acids long. The CDR3 DNA reads TGTGCCAGCAGCCAAGCCCCCACAGGAATCTATGGCTACACCTTC. Protein sequence: CASSQAPTGIYGYTF.

The chain is built from TRBV4-2 and TRBJ1-5, with a tentative D call TRBD1 (5 bases). V shed 3 bases and J shed 3 bases, with 6 bases lying between them. This CDR3 spans 13 amino acids. In germline, CDR1 is LGHNA, CDR2 YNFKEQ. The DNA of the CDR3 is TGTGCCAGCAGCCAGACAGTCAATCAGCCCCAGCATTTT. This encodes CASSQTVNQPQHF.

V and J are TRBV12-3 or TRBV12-4 and TRBJ1-3; D might be TRBD1 (5 bases). V lost 1 base to trimming and J lost 2 bases, with 9 bases between them. This CDR3 comprises 15 residues. For the CDR3, the DNA is TGTGCCAGCAGTTTAGGGGGCTCGGCTGGAAACACCATATATTTT. Translation: CASSLGGSAGNTIYF.

The table lists this clonotype with a few counts. The chain combines TRBV10-3 with TRBJ1-1; D may be TRBD1 (5 bases). The germline V gene encodes CDR1 ENHRY and CDR2 SYGVKD. The V gene lost 7 bases and the J gene lost 6 bases, with 15 bases spanning the gap. This CDR3 has 13 residues. The CDR3 here is CAIKEGRDPEAFF. The CDR3 nucleotides read TGTGCCATCAAAGAGGGGAGGGATCCTGAAGCTTTCTTT.

The chain links TRBV12-3 or TRBV12-4 to TRBJ1-5; D is ambiguous. V lost 4 bases and J 3 bases, leaving 7 bases between the germline ends. The CDR3 runs to 13 residues. The CDR3 reads CASSSEANQPQHF. The DNA of the CDR3 is TGTGCCAGCAGTTCAGAGGCCAATCAGCCCCAGCATTTT.

The V gene is TRBV12-3 or TRBV12-4, the J gene TRBJ2-3; TRBD2 matches at 10 bases. With 3 bases clipped from V and 5 bases from J, the junction kept 8 bases outside the gene matches. The CDR3 loop spans 16 amino acids. The CDR3 nucleotides read TGTGCCAGCAGTTTTTCTAGCGGGGGACTCCGAGATACGCAGTATTTT. This translates into CASSFSSGGLRDTQYF.

Ten or more counts support this clonotype. One junction end does not reproduce the germline sequence, and a read error may be involved. V and J are TRBV12-3 or TRBV12-4 and TRBJ1-2; 8 bases fit TRBD1. The CDR3 has 13 amino acids. The CDR3 coding sequence is TGTGCCAGCAGCTTAGGGACAGGCTATGGCTACACCTTC. As protein: CASSLGTGYGYTF.

CDR3 protein: CSVPRGQGTDTQYF. CDR3 DNA: TGCAGCGTTCCTCGGGGACAGGGCACAGATACGCAGTATTTT. V and J are TRBV29-1 and TRBJ2-3; 8 nucleotides line up with TRBD1. The CDR3 runs 14 residues. V lost 5 bases and J lost 1; bases outside the gene matches: 5. Germline CDR1 is SQVTM and CDR2 is ANQGSEA.

This clonotype was counted a few times. The rearrangement uses TRBV29-1 and TRBJ2-7, with D possibly being TRBD1 (5 bases). The ends were cut back, 7 bases at V and 1 base at J, with 14 bases in the middle. Germline CDR1 is SQVTM and CDR2 is ANQGSEA. The CDR3 is 13 residues long. The CDR3 nucleotides read TGCAGCGCCGGAAACAGGCTATCCTACGAGCAGTACTTC. Translated, it gives CSAGNRLSYEQYF.

A word on this clonotype: Being one base from a much bigger clone, this may be a read error. This chain uses TRBV7-7 with TRBJ2-7; D gene uncertain. The CDR3 runs to 13 residues. Germline V gene sequence: CDR1 SSHAT, CDR2 FNYEAQ (reference sequence). The CDR3 nucleotides are TGTGCTAGCAGCCCCGGACCTACAAACGAGCGGTACTTC. Translation gives CASSPGPTNERYF.

The CDR3 protein is CASSEGDGPAVLTF. The CDR3 DNA follows: TGTGCCAGCAGTGAGGGGGACGGTCCGGCCGTCCTGACTTTC. The chain couples TRBV25-1 to TRBJ2-6, with D perhaps being TRBD1 or TRBD2 (5 bases each). V was cut by 3 bases and J by 12 bases, with 15 bases left in between. The CDR3 loop spans 14 amino acids. Germline loops: CDR1 MGHDK, CDR2 SYGVNS.